This TCR beta chain was recorded in a study of spatial heterogeneity in lung cancer (dated by TCRdb to between 2018 and 2021). Study-level background: Beta-chain transcripts were consistently detected in greater numbers than alpha-chain transcripts, which likely reflected higher beta-chain transcript abundance. In the raw uncorrected reads, each unique combination of TCR and UMI appeared more than ten times on average. In non-small cell lung cancer, the study quantitatively compared TCR alpha and beta repertoires across several tumor regions, matched nontumor lung, and blood. At surgery, about 210 tumor regions, 61 to 65 matched nontumor lung samples and 50 to 60 PBMC samples were TCR-sequenced for both alpha and beta chains. The study linked features of the TCR repertoire to counts of nonsynonymous mutations, which were determined by whole-exome sequencing of tumor tissue. Overall study results and their limits: Ubiquitous expanded tumor TCRs showed up in blood more often at tumor resection than at routine follow-up. Additional single-cell paired TCR alpha and beta sequencing was considered necessary to confirm, at a functional level, the hypothesis that regional TCRs recognize regional mutations.

Preparation of the library involved 5' RACE. TCRdb shows the sequencer as NextSeq 500. To allow correction of PCR and sequencing errors, the TCR library protocol tagged every TCR cDNA molecule with a unique molecular identifier. On the authors' methods: Decombinator tools were used for TCR identification, UMI-based error correction and CDR3 extraction. TCRs above a frequency of 2 per 1,000, corresponding to the top 1% of the tumor frequency distribution, were defined as expanded. Renyi diversity was calculated using the R vegan package after each repertoire was subsampled 100 times to 5,000 TCRs. CDR3 similarity networks were built from amino acid triplet string-kernel similarity, with CDR3s being connected when pairwise similarity was above 0.82. The public sequencing data were trimmed at Q25 with fastp and processed into clonotypes with MiXCR by TCRdb, which kept only in-frame beta chains. One record per CDR3 amino acid sequence lists the most common genes and DNA. The authors' filters were not applied to this entry. The sample data list roughly 48,000 distinct CDR3 sequences, and approximately 5.3% of these were observed just once. The top ten clonotypes cover over 8.5% of the sample.

The CDR3 sequence holds 12 residues, the cysteine and phenylalanine included. Just the 36-base CDR3 DNA is kept, in frame starting at base 1. From a lookup of the germline V gene (reference sequence), CDR1 and CDR2 are LNHDA and SQIVND. V is cut back by 5 bases and J by 3 bases, with 1 base in the junction unmatched. The sample's time point label is to be understood as: sample taken at primary tumor resection. Without any cell sorting, TCR sequencing was performed on whole RNA extracted either from tumor and nontumor lung tissue or from cryopreserved PBMC samples. Samples were obtained from roughly 72 patients with early-stage, untreated non-small cell lung cancer from the lung TRACERx cohort. A patient was chosen for TCR sequencing only when enough RNA was available from at least two tumor regions. There are many counts of this clonotype. What this receptor recognizes is not known. Per-base quality was not reported, and no clone a single base away is much larger than it.

The TCR sequence derives from a male donor with early-stage non-small cell lung cancer. Recombination connected TRBV19 to TRBJ2-7, with 7 bases in between that match TRBD2. The source was PBMCs, collected at surgery. The DNA is TGTGCCAGTAGTGGGAGGGACTACGAGCAGTACTTC. This yields the protein CASSGRDYEQYF.